The present T cell receptor beta chain was sequenced within a study of post-analysis software for immune sequencing data. Study summary: The courses of disease that were included comprised relapsing-remitting, secondary progressive and progressive-relapsing multiple sclerosis.

The study, taken as a whole, reports: Versus controls, multiple sclerosis patients showed significantly lower diversity (normalized Chao1). Samples from one preparation batch, clustered by F measure, grouped strongly together.

Libraries were made from TCR beta cDNA, and they carried unique molecular identifiers. Input of 1 to 10 million T cells yielded roughly 530,000 cDNA molecules. TCRdb processed the PCR reads anew with MiXCR; each CDR3 protein has one entry. This repertoire shows some 690,000 distinct CDR3 sequences, over 45% found once; its top ten account for about 11%. This clonotype was found once. Its target is unknown. Sequenced sample: blood. The TCR comes from a girl aged 2-10 years with multiple sclerosis.

The CDR3 region is CASSEPSRGLRNEQFF. In DNA form, the CDR3 reads TGTGCCAGCAGTGAACCCAGCAGGGGGCTACGGAATGAGCAGTTCTTC. The chain carries TRBV25-1 and TRBJ2-1; the match to TRBD1 covers 8 bases. V shed 2 bases, J shed 7 bases, and the junction held 10 bases outside the gene matches. The CDR3 is 16 residues long. Germline V lookup: CDR1 MGHDK, CDR2 SYGVNS.